These 28 T cell receptor beta chains originate from one sample sequenced in a study of blood T cells in healthy people across ages. It was with a sample-barcoded 5' primer and a J-beta primer mix that a second PCR of roughly 6 to 12 cycles was run. TCRdb reprocessed the 5' RACE reads via MiXCR and lists one record per CDR3 protein. The sample consists of around 1,800,000 distinct CDR3 sequences, about two fifths of them appearing once. The sequenced material came from blood. The receptors derive from a human donor in good health.

This chain uses TRBV29-1 with TRBJ2-3; the match to TRBD1 covers 7 bases. The germline V gene encodes CDR1 SQVTM and CDR2 ANQGSEA. V shed 6 bases and J 4 bases; nucleotides not matched to a gene: 10. This CDR3 region has 14 residues. The CDR3 DNA reads TGCAGCGTGGGGACGGGACAGTCCGCAGATACGCAGTATTTT. It encodes CSVGTGQSADTQYF.

The V call is TRBV29-1, the J call TRBJ2-6; possibly TRBD1 for D (5 bases). This CDR3 spans 12 amino acids. Trimming stripped 5 bases from V and 9 bases from J, with 11 bases between. Germline lookup yields CDR1 SQVTM and CDR2 ANQGSEA. The CDR3 is CSVLDSLNVLTF. CDR3 coding DNA: TGCAGCGTTTTAGACAGCCTCAACGTCCTGACTTTC.

V is TRBV5-1 and J is TRBJ2-3; 12 bases align to TRBD2. Germline trimming cut 0 bases from V and 5 bases from J; bases unmatched to any gene: 4. CDR1 is SGHRS and CDR2 is YFSETQ in the germline V gene. This CDR3 is 16 amino acids long. This CDR3 reads CASSLVLAGGLDTQYF. DNA of the CDR3: TGCGCCAGCAGCTTGGTGCTAGCGGGGGGGTTAGATACGCAGTATTTT.

This clonotype showed up just a few times. The CDR3 protein is CASSFWASGANEQFF. DNA for the CDR3: TGTGCCAGCAGCTTTTGGGCTAGCGGGGCTAATGAGCAGTTCTTC. This rearrangement joins TRBV7-9 to TRBJ2-1; 9 bases are shared with TRBD2. Germline assignment: CDR1 SEHNR and CDR2 FQNEAQ (reference sequence). V gave up 3 bases and J gave up 7 bases; unmatched junction bases: 7. This CDR3 region has 15 residues. Complete variable domain (other parts from reference TRBV7-9 and TRBJ2-1): DTGVSQNPRHKITKRGQNVTFRCDPISEHNRLYWYRQTLGQGPEFLTYFQNEAQLEKSRLLSDRFSAERPKGSFSTLEIQRTEQGDSAMYLCASSFWASGANEQFFGPGTRLTVL.

The chain is built from TRBV9 and TRBJ2-1; TRBD2 might be the D (6 bases). The V end lost 0 bases, the J end lost 9 bases, and 16 bases lay between the germline ends. The length of the CDR3 is 15 residues. Germline loops: CDR1 SGDLS, CDR2 YYNGEE. The CDR3 DNA reads TGTGCCAGCAGCGTAGTTGGGACCGCGGGGAGTGAGCAGTTCTTC. Its translation: CASSVVGTAGSEQFF.

This rearrangement joins TRBV7-2 to TRBJ2-1, with a possible D match to TRBD2 (5 bases). Per the germline V gene, CDR1 is SGHTA and CDR2 is FQGNSA. This CDR3 has 15 amino acids. The V and J ends lost 5 bases and 5 bases respectively, with 16 bases between them. CDR3 residues: CASSARGTGDNEQFF. For the CDR3, the DNA is TGTGCCAGCAGCGCCCGGGGTACCGGGGACAATGAGCAGTTCTTC.

This clonotype was counted a few times. Relative to the germline gene, one junction end is altered; a read error may explain this. This chain connects TRBV7-2 to TRBJ2-7; D gene ambiguous. The CDR3 runs 14 residues. Germline CDR1 reads SGHTA; CDR2 reads FQGNSA. The CDR3 sequence: CASSSTRDSDEQYF. The DNA for the CDR3 is TGTGCCAGCAGCTCGACCAGAGACTCCGACGAGCAGTACTTC.

The sample holds a few counts of this clonotype. The chain employs TRBV2 and TRBJ2-4, with a possible D match to TRBD1 (6 bases). Matching the DNA end better, TRBJ2-7 makes the J call doubtful. Germline V gene sequence: CDR1 SNHLY, CDR2 FYNNEI. This CDR3 comprises 12 residues. In nucleotides, the CDR3 is TGTGCCAGCAGTGAAAGAGGGGGCGAGCAGTACTTC. Amino acids: CASSERGGEQYF.

This clonotype was counted a few times. The chain recombines TRBV15 with TRBJ2-4; perhaps D is TRBD1 or TRBD2 (5 bases each). Germline V gene data show CDR1 as LNHNV and CDR2 as YYDKDF (reference sequence). The CDR3 covers 16 residues. The V end was cut by 7 bases, the J end by 1 base, with 17 bases between. CDR3 nucleotide sequence: TGTGCCACCACCTGGCAGAGGGGCTTGGCCAAAAACATTCAGTACTTC. This codes for CATTWQRGLAKNIQYF.

The rearrangement uses TRBV10-3 and TRBJ2-3; 9 bases are shared with TRBD2. The CDR3 runs 14 residues. V shed 10 bases, J shed 2 bases, and the junction held 7 bases outside the gene matches. The germline V gene encodes CDR1 ENHRY and CDR2 SYGVKD. The CDR3 region is CAKISGGLTDTQYF. CDR3 sequence (DNA): TGTGCCAAAATTAGCGGGGGACTCACAGATACGCAGTATTTT.

This chain connects TRBV4-2 to TRBJ2-7, with unresolved D. The germline V gene encodes CDR1 LGHNA and CDR2 YNFKEQ. V shed 0 bases and J shed 2 bases, with 11 bases lying between them. CDR3 length: 15 residues. The CDR3 region has the DNA TGTGCCAGCAGCCAAGATTTCGACCAGACCTACGAGCAGTACTTC. It translates to CASSQDFDQTYEQYF.

The chain carries TRBV6-2 or TRBV6-3 and TRBJ2-1; maybe TRBD2 (5 bases). V lost 0 bases to trimming and J lost 12 bases, with 12 bases between them. The CDR3 is made up of 13 amino acids. CDR1 is MNHEY, CDR2 SVGEGT, per germline. This CDR3 is CASSYSILAGQFF. CDR3 sequence (DNA): TGTGCCAGCAGTTACTCGATCTTGGCGGGGCAGTTCTTC.

This clonotype was detected a few times. This chain links TRBV9 with TRBJ2-7; D possibly corresponds to TRBD2 (6 bases). Deletions cut 2 bases from V and 1 base from J, with 13 bases between. Germline V CDR1 and CDR2: SGDLS, YYNGEE. CDR3 length: 15 amino acids. The CDR3 spells CASSVPRDESYEQYF. The CDR3 DNA reads as TGTGCCAGCAGCGTCCCGCGGGACGAGTCCTACGAGCAGTACTTC.

The chain links TRBV7-2 to TRBJ1-1; TRBD1 is a possible D gene (5 bases). The length of the CDR3 is 15 residues. V was shortened by 2 bases and J by 3 bases, with 13 bases between the two germline ends. Germline CDR1 SGHTA, CDR2 FQGNSA. CDR3 DNA: TGTGCCAGCAGCTTAATGGGACCCCGGGACACTGAAGCTTTCTTT. Translated, it gives CASSLMGPRDTEAFF.

This clonotype was counted a few times. The chain couples TRBV20-1 to TRBJ2-5; a possible D gene is TRBD2 (6 bases). Per germline, CDR1 DFQATT and CDR2 SNEGSKA (reference sequence). V lost 0 bases, J lost 5 bases, and 16 bases lay in between. This CDR3 comprises 15 residues. CDR3 bases: TGCAGTGCTAGAGATCCCGGTGGGAGCGGGGAGACCCAGTACTTC. It is translated as CSARDPGGSGETQYF.

CDR3 coding DNA: TGTGCCACCAGCAGAGGGGTGGGGAAGAACTATGGCTACACCTTC. Translation: CATSRGVGKNYGYTF. V gene TRBV15 combines with J gene TRBJ1-2; D is uncertain. V lost 1 base and J 2 bases, leaving 11 bases between the germline ends. CDR1 is LNHNV and CDR2 is YYDKDF in the germline V gene (reference sequence). The length of the CDR3 is 15 residues.

The genes are TRBV15 and TRBJ2-7; D unclear. The CDR3 is 14 residues long. The V gene's germline CDR1 is LNHNV and CDR2 YYDKDF (reference sequence). V was trimmed by 3 bases and J by 3 bases, leaving 12 bases between them. The CDR3 DNA is TGTGCCACCAGCAGCTCCTACCTCGTCTACGAGCAGTACTTC. Residues: CATSSSYLVYEQYF.

Here the CDR3 DNA reads TGCGCCAGCACGGGCGGGTTCTACAATGAGCAGTTCTTC. This gives the protein CASTGGFYNEQFF. This chain uses TRBV5-1 with TRBJ2-1; D is perhaps TRBD2 (5 bases). Per germline, CDR1 SGHRS and CDR2 YFSETQ. The CDR3 covers 13 residues. Trimming shortened V by 6 bases and J by 3 bases, and 10 bases separated the two germline ends.

This clonotype was observed a handful of times. The chain has TRBV28 and TRBJ2-5, with TRBD2 matching 12 bases. This CDR3 spans 16 amino acids. The V and J ends lost 6 bases and 3 bases, in that order; junction bases with no gene match: 8. Per the germline V gene, CDR1 is MDHEN and CDR2 is SYDVKM. CDR3 loop: CASSSPRLAGEETQYF. CDR3 sequence (DNA): TGTGCCAGCAGCTCCCCTAGACTAGCGGGGGAAGAGACCCAGTACTTC.

The V and J genes are TRBV19 and TRBJ1-2; D remains ambiguous. Trimming stripped 5 bases from V and 0 bases from J, with 19 bases between. Germline values: CDR1 LNHDA, CDR2 SQIVND (reference sequence). The CDR3 consists of 17 residues. The CDR3 DNA is TGTGCCAGTAGTCCCCTGGCAGTAGACCAAACTAACTATGGCTACACCTTC. Protein sequence: CASSPLAVDQTNYGYTF.

The V and J genes are TRBV29-1 and TRBJ1-1; D gene unclear. The germline CDR1 and CDR2 sequences are SQVTM and ANQGSEA. V gave up 8 bases and J gave up 0 bases, with 13 bases separating them. The CDR3 is 13 residues long. The chain's CDR3 is CSSRGVLNTEAFF. The CDR3 DNA reads as TGCAGCTCCCGTGGGGTCCTGAACACTGAAGCTTTCTTT.

The chain recombines TRBV5-1 with TRBJ2-5, with 9 bases matching TRBD1. This CDR3 comprises 14 residues. After removal of 4 bases from V and 2 bases from J, the junction contained 3 bases not matched to a gene. The germline gives CDR1 SGHRS, CDR2 YFSETQ. CDR3 bases: TGCGCCAGCAGCAAGGACAGGGGTCAAGAGACCCAGTACTTC. Translating gives CASSKDRGQETQYF.

This clonotype showed up just a few times. The chain links TRBV7-2 to TRBJ1-6; D ambiguous. V lost 1 base, J lost 10 bases, and 5 bases lay in between. CDR1 and CDR2 (germline): SGHTA, FQGNSA. The CDR3 has 12 amino acids. The CDR3 protein is CASSLGLSPLHF. CDR3 nucleotides: TGTGCCAGCAGCTTAGGTTTATCACCCCTCCACTTT.

The chain is built from TRBV6-6 and TRBJ2-3; the D is unclear. The V and J ends lost 6 bases and 2 bases respectively, with 12 bases between them. The V gene's germline CDR1 is MNHNY and CDR2 SVGAGI (reference sequence). The CDR3 extends over 14 amino acids. CDR3 DNA: TGTGCCAGCAGATCCCGGGTTAACACAGATACGCAGTATTTT. This sequence encodes CASRSRVNTDTQYF.

V is TRBV6-1 and J is TRBJ2-1; D not certain. The CDR3 contains 14 residues. The V gene lost 7 bases and the J gene lost 4 bases, with 14 bases spanning the gap. Looked up from germline, CDR1 is MNHNS and CDR2 is SASEGT. The DNA for the CDR3 is TGTGCCAGCATATTGGATGGACCTTACAATGAGCAGTTCTTC. Translated: CASILDGPYNEQFF.

There are a few counts of this clonotype. V is TRBV15 and J is TRBJ2-5, with D hard to call. The germline V gene has CDR1 LNHNV and CDR2 YYDKDF (reference sequence). The V end was cut by 4 bases, the J end by 2 bases, with 11 bases between. The CDR3 contains 14 residues. CDR3 region: CATSKVRSQETQYF. The CDR3 DNA reads TGTGCCACCAGCAAGGTCCGGTCTCAAGAGACCCAGTACTTC.

This clonotype was picked up a small number of times. This sequence joins TRBV4-2 and TRBJ2-7; D perhaps matches TRBD1 (5 bases). CDR3 length: 18 residues. Germline V gives CDR1 LGHNA, CDR2 YNFKEQ. V was cut by 3 bases and J by 2 bases, with 23 bases left in between. The CDR3 is CASSHLPQVGPAPYEQYF. In DNA form, the CDR3 reads TGTGCCAGCAGCCATCTACCACAGGTAGGGCCCGCTCCCTACGAGCAGTACTTC.

The V call is TRBV10-3, the J call TRBJ2-1, with TRBD1 matching over 10 bases. After removal of 4 bases from V and 8 bases from J, the junction contained 8 bases not matched to a gene. In germline, CDR1 is ENHRY, CDR2 SYGVKD. The CDR3 consists of 15 residues. CDR3 nucleotide sequence: TGTGCCATCAGTGGGACGGGACAGGGGTTCGATGAGCAGTTCTTC. This translates into CAISGTGQGFDEQFF.